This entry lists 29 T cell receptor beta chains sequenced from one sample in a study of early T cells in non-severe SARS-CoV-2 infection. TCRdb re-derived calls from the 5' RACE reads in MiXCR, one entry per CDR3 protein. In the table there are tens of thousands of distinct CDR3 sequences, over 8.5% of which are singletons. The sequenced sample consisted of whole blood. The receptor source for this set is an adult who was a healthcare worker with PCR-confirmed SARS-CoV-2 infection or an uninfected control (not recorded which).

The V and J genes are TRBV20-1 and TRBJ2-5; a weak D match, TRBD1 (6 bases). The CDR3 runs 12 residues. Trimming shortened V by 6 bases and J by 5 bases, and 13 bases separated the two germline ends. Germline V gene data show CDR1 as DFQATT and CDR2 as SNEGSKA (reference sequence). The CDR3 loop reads CSAGRQDETQYF. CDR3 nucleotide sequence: TGCAGTGCGGGAAGACAGGACGAGACCCAGTACTTC.

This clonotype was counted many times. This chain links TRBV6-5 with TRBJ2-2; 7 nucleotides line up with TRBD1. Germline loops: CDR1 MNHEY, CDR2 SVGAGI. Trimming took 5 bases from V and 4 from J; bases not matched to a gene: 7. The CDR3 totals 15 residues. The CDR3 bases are TGTGCCAGCAGTGAAACAGGGGTCGGCACCGGGGAGCTGTTTTTT. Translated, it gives CASSETGVGTGELFF.

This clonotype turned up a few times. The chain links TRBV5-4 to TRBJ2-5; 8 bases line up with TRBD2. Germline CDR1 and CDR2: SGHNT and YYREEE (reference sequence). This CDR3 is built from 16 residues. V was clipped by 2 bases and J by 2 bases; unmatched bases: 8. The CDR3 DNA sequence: TGTGCCAGCAGCTTAAGTGGCGGGGGGCCACAAGAGACCCAGTACTTC. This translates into CASSLSGGGPQETQYF.

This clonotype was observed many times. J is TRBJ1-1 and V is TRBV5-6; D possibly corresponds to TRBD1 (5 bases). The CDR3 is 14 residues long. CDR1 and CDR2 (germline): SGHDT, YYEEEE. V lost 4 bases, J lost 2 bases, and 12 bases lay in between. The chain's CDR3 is CASSRQLLNTEAFF. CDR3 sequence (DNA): TGTGCCAGCAGCAGACAGTTGCTTAACACTGAAGCTTTCTTT.

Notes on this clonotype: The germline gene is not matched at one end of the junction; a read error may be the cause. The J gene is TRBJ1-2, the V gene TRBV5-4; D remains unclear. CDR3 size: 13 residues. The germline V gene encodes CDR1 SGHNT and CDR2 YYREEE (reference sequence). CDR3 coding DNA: TGTGCCAGCAGCTTGTCCACAGTCTCTGGCCACACCTTC. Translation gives CASSLSTVSGHTF.

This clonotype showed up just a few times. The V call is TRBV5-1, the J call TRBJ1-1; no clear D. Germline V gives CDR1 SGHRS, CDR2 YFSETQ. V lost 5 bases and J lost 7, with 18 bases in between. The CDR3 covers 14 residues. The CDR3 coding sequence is TGCGCCAGCAGGGAGGCGAGCGGCCTAGATGAAGCTTTCTTT. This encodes CASREASGLDEAFF. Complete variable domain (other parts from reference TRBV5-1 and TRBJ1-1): KAGVTQTPRYLIKTRGQQVTLSCSPISGHRSVSWYQQTPGQGLQFLFEYFSETQRNKGNFPGRFSGRQFSNSRSEMNVSTLELGDSALYLCASREASGLDEAFFGQGTRLTVV.

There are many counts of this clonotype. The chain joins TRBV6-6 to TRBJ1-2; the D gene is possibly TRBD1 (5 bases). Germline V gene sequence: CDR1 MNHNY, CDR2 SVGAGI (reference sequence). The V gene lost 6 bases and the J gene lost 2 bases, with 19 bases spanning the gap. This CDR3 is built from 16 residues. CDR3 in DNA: TGTGCCAGCAGCTCACGGTCGACCGGGGGGAACTATGGCTACACCTTC. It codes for CASSSRSTGGNYGYTF.

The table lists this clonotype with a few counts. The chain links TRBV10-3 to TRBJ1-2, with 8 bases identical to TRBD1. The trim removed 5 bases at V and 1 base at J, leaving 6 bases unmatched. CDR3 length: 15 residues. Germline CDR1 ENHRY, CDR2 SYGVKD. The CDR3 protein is CAISRRTGFNYGYTF. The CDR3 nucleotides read TGTGCCATCAGTAGAAGGACAGGGTTTAACTATGGCTACACCTTC.

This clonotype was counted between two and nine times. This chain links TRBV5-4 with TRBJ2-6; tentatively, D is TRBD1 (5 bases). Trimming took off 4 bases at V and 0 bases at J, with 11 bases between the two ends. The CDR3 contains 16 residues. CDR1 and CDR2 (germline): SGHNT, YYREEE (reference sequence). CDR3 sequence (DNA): TGTGCCAGCAGCCACAGGCGACGCTCTGGGGCCAACGTCCTGACTTTC. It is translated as CASSHRRRSGANVLTF.

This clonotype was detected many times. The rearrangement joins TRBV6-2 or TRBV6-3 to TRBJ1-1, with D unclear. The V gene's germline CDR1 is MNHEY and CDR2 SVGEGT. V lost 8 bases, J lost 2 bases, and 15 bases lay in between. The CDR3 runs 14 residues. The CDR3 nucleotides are TGTGCCAGCGGTTTGCATACTATTAACACTGAAGCTTTCTTT. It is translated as CASGLHTINTEAFF.

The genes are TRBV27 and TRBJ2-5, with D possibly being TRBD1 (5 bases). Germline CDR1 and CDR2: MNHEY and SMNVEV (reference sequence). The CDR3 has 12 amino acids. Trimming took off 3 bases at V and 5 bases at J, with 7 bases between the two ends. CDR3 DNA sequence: TGTGCCAGCAGTTTCCAGGGTGAGACCCAGTACTTC. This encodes CASSFQGETQYF.

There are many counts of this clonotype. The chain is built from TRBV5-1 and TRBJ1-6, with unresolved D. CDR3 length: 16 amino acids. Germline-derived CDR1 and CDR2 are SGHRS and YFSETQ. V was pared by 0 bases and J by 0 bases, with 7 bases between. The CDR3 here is CASSLDASSYNSPLHF. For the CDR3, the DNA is TGCGCCAGCAGCTTGGACGCCAGCTCCTATAATTCACCCCTCCACTTT.

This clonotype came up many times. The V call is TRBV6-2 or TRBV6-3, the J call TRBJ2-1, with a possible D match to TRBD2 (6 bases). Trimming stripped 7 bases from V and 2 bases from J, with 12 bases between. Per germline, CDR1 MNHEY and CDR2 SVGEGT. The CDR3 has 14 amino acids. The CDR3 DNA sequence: TGTGCCAGCACCGAGGGACTTCCCTACAATGAGCAGTTCTTC. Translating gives CASTEGLPYNEQFF.

The CDR3: CSAPGLGVYTQYF. The CDR3 DNA reads TGCAGTGCACCGGGACTAGGAGTCTATACGCAGTATTTT. The V call is TRBV20-1, the J call TRBJ2-3, with 8 bases matching TRBD2. CDR3 length: 13 residues. The germline CDR1 and CDR2 sequences are DFQATT and SNEGSKA (reference sequence). V shed 6 bases, J shed 7 bases, and the junction held 9 bases outside the gene matches.

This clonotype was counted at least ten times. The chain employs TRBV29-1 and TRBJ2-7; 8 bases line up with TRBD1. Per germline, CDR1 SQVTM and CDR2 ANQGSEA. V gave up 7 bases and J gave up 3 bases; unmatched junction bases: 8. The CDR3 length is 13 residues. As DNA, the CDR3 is TGCAGCGCAACCGGGACAGGACTCTACGAGCAGTACTTC. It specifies CSATGTGLYEQYF.

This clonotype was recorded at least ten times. CDR3 sequence (DNA): TGTGCCAGCAGCTACGCAAACACTGAAGCTTTCTTT. It specifies CASSYANTEAFF. The chain links TRBV5-6 to TRBJ1-1; D is ambiguous. CDR1 is SGHDT and CDR2 is YYEEEE in the germline V gene. Trimming took off 3 bases at V and 2 bases at J, with 5 bases between the two ends. The CDR3 contains 12 residues. Together with reference TRBV5-6 and TRBJ1-1, the CDR3 gives the full variable domain: DAGVTQSPTHLIKTRGQQVTLRCSPKSGHDTVSWYQQALGQGPQFIFQYYEEEERQRGNFPDRFSGHQFPNYSSELNVNALLLGDSALYLCASSYANTEAFFGQGTRLTVV.

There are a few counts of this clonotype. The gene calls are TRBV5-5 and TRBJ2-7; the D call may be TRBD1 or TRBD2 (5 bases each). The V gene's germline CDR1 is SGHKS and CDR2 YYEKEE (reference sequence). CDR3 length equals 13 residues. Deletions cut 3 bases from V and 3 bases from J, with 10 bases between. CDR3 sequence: CASSSGTDYEQYF. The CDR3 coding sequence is TGTGCCAGCAGCTCCGGGACGGACTACGAGCAGTACTTC.

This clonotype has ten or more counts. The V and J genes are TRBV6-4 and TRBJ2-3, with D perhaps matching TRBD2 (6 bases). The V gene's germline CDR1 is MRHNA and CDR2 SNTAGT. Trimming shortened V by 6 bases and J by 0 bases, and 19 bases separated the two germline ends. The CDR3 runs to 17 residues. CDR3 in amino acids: CASSPSVLPSSTDTQYF. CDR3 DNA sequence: TGTGCCAGCAGCCCTAGCGTATTACCATCTAGCACAGATACGCAGTATTTT.

The DNA of the CDR3 is TGTGCCAGCTCACCACCGGTACAGGACCCCTCCCAGTATTTT. Translating it yields CASSPPVQDPSQYF. The chain uses TRBV18 and TRBJ2-3; maybe TRBD1 (5 bases). From germline, CDR1 is KGHSH and CDR2 LQKENI. This CDR3 comprises 14 residues. V lost 0 bases and J 12 bases, leaving 16 bases between the germline ends.

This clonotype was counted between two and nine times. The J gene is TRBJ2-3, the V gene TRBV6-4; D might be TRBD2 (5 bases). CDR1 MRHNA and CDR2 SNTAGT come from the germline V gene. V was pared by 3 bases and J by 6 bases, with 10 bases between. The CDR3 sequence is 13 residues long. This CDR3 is CASSEISEDTQYF. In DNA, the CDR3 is TGTGCCAGCAGTGAAATTAGCGAGGATACGCAGTATTTT.

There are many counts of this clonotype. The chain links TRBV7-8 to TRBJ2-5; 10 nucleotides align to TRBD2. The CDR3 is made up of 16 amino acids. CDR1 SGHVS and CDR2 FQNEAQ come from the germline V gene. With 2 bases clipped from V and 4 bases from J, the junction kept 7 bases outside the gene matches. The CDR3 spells CASSLLSGGAGETQYF. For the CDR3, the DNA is TGTGCCAGCAGCTTATTGAGCGGGGGGGCAGGAGAGACCCAGTACTTC.

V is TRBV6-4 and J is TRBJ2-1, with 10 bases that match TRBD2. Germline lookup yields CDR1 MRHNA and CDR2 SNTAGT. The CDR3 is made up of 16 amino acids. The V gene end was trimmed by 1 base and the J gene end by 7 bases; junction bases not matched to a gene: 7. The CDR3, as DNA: TGTGCCAGCAGTGACTGGAGCGGGGGGGCCCGGAATGAGCAGTTCTTC. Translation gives CASSDWSGGARNEQFF.

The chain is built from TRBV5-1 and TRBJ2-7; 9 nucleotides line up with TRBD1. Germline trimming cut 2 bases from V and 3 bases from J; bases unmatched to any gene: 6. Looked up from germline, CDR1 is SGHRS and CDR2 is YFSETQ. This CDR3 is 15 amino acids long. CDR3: CASSLGTGMGYEQYF. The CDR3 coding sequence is TGCGCCAGCAGCTTAGGGACAGGGATGGGCTACGAGCAGTACTTC.

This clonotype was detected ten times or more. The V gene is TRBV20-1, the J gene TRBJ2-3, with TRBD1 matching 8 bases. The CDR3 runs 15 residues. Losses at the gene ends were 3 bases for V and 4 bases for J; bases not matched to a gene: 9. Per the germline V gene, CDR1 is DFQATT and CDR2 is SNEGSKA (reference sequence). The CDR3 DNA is TGCAGTGCTAGTAGAGGACAGGGTGTTGCAGATACGCAGTATTTT. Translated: CSASRGQGVADTQYF.

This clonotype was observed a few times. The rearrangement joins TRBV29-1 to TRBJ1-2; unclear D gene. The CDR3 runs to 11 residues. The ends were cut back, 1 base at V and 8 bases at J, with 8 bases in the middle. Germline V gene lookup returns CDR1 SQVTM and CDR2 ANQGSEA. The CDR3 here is CSVEVGRGYTF. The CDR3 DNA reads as TGCAGCGTTGAAGTTGGGAGGGGCTACACCTTC.

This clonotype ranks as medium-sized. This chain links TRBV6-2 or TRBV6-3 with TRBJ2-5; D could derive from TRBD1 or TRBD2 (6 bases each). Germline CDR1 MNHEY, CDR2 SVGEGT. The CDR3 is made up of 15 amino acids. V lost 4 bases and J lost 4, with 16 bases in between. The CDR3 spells CASSSQPGGRETQYF. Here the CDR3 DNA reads TGTGCCAGCAGTTCCCAGCCCGGGGGCCGAGAGACCCAGTACTTC.

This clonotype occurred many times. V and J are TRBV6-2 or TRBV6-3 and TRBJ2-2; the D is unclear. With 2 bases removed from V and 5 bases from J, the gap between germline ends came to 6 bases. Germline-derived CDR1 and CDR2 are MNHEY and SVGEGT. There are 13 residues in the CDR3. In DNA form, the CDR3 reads TGTGCCAGCAGTTACGAATTTACCGGGGAGCTGTTTTTT. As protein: CASSYEFTGELFF.

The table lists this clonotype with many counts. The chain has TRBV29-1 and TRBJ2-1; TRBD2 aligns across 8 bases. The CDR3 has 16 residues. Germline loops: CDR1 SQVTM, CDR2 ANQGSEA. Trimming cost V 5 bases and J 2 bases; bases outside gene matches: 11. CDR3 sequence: CSVRSGGRPPYNEQFF. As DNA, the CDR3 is TGCAGCGTTAGATCGGGGGGGCGCCCGCCCTACAATGAGCAGTTCTTC.

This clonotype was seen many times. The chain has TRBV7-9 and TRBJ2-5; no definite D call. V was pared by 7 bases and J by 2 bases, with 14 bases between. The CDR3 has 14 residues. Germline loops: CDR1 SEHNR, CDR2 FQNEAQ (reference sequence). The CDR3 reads CASTPSAIQETQYF. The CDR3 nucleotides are TGTGCCAGCACTCCATCAGCCATACAAGAGACCCAGTACTTC.